The source of this TCR beta chain is a study of T-cell reconstitution after alpha-beta-depleted transplantation in children. Construction of the TCRbeta library involved unique molecular identifiers. A single record per CDR3 protein comes from TCRdb applying MiXCR to the PCR reads. In the table there are 450,000 to 600,000 distinct CDR3 sequences, around 18% of which are singletons. The sequence came from a human donor who donated a stem cell graft to a child with acute lymphoblastic leukemia. Sequencing used PBMCs from the stem cell graft donor, obtained from the stem cell graft.

The CDR3 is CASSVEQSFSGSGTGEQFF. The CDR3 nucleotides are TGTGCCAGCAGCGTAGAACAAAGCTTTAGCGGTAGCGGGACCGGTGAGCAGTTCTTC. V and J are TRBV9 and TRBJ2-1; TRBD2 matches at 8 bases. The CDR3 consists of 19 residues. V dropped 0 bases and J dropped 9; count of bases not matched to a gene: 20. The germline CDR1 and CDR2 sequences are SGDLS and YYNGEE. The variable domain in full, completed from reference TRBV9 and TRBJ2-1, reads DSGVTQTPKHLITATGQRVTLRCSPRSGDLSVYWYQQSLDQGLQFLIQYYNGEERAKGNILERFSAQQFPDLHSELNLSSLELGDSALYFCASSVEQSFSGSGTGEQFFGPGTRLTVL.